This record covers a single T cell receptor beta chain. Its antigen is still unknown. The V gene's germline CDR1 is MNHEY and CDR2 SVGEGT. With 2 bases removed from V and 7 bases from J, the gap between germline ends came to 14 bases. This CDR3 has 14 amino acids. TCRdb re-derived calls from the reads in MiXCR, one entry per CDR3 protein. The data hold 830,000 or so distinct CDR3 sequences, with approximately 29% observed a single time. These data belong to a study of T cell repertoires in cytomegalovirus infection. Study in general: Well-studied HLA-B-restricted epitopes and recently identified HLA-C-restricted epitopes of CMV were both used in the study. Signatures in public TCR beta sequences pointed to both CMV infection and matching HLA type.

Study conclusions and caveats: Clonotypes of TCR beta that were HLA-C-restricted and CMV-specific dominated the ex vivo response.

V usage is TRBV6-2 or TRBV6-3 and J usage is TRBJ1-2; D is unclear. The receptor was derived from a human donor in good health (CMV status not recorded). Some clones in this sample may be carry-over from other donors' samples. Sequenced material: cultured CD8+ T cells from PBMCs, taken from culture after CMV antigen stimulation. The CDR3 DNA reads TGTGCCAGCAGTTACCCGACTAGGATTGGTGGCTACACCTTC. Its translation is CASSYPTRIGGYTF.